This T cell receptor beta chain is drawn from a study of T cell responses to AZD1222 COVID-19 vaccine. V shed 6 bases and J 1 base; nucleotides not matched to a gene: 4. CDR3 length: 14 amino acids. CDR1 MNHNY and CDR2 SVGAGI come from the germline V gene (reference sequence). The repertoire was sequenced with immunoSEQ multiplex PCR; TCRdb's copy has only in-frame clones and lacks some. Counted here are under 150,000 clones, 80% to 90% occurring once; the ten biggest clones make up 3.5% to 5%. This clonotype was sampled from an adult in good health. The specimen was peripheral blood, collected on day 0 of MenACWY control vaccination. J is TRBJ2-3 and V is TRBV6-6; 7 bases map to TRBD1. CDR3 sequence (DNA): TGTGCCAGCAGCCAGGGGGTTGGCACAGATACGCAGTATTTT. It specifies CASSQGVGTDTQYF.